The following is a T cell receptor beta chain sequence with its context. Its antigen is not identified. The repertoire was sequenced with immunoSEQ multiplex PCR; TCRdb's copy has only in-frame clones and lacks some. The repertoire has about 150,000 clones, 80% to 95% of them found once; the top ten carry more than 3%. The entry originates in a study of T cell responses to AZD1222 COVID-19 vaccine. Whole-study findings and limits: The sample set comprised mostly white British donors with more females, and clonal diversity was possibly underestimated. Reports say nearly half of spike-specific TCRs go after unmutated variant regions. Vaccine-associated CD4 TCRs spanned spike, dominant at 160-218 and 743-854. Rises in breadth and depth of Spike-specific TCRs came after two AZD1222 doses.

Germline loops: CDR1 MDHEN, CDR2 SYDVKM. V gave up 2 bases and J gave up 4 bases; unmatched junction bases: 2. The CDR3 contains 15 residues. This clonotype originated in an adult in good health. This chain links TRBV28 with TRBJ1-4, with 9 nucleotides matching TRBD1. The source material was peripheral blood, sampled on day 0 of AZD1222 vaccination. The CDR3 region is CASSLMGQGNEKLFF. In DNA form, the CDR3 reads TGTGCCAGCAGTTTAATGGGACAGGGTAATGAAAAACTGTTTTTT.